Reported below is one T cell receptor (beta chain). This specimen comes from a study of T cells in Graves' hyperthyroidism and ophthalmopathy. RNA transcripts yielded amplified TCR beta CDR3 regions. Carried out on the TCR CDR3, a first-round RT-PCR used the HTBI primer set. MiXCR was run by TCRdb on the multiplex PCR reads, yielding one entry per CDR3 protein. The repertoire consists of approximately 210,000 distinct CDR3 sequences, with 17% occurring once and the leading ten covering around 50%. Germline CDR1 SGHNT, CDR2 YYREEE (reference sequence). This CDR3 spans 15 amino acids. Unmatched junction bases numbered 3, after V lost 3 bases and J lost 3 bases. Clinical symptoms, serum thyroxine, TRAb, thyroid ultrasound and orbital computed tomography informed diagnoses. Out of approximately 9.9 ml of fresh peripheral blood came the PBMCs.

The rearrangement uses TRBV5-4 and TRBJ2-5, with 12 bases lining up with TRBD2. The clonotype comes from a middle-aged man with Graves' hyperthyroidism. Sequencing used blood. The CDR3 is CASSSRTSGEETQYF. In DNA, the CDR3 is TGTGCCAGCAGCTCCAGGACTAGCGGGGAAGAGACCCAGTACTTC.